The 21 T cell receptor beta chains given below trace back to one sample, sequenced in a study of shared clonotypes between healthy human individuals. Profiling relied on immunoSEQ multiplex PCR, and the TCRdb table lists in-frame clones only, not all of them. The repertoire holds about 600,000 clones, with around 97% as singletons. Sequenced: naive CD4+ T cells sorted from blood. The sample's subset: CD45RA+ positively selected. The receptors here all came from a woman aged 30 to 39 in good health.

This clone came up a few times. This chain connects TRBV2 to TRBJ1-5; D possibly corresponds to TRBD1 (6 bases). Germline V gives CDR1 SNHLY, CDR2 FYNNEI. This CDR3 has 12 amino acids. V was pared by 7 bases and J by 7 bases, with 11 bases between. CDR3 nucleotide sequence: TGTGCCAGCAACCAGGGGAGCCAGCCCCAGCATTTT. It yields the protein CASNQGSQPQHF.

This chain uses TRBV6-1 with TRBJ1-2; 7 positions match TRBD1. The CDR3 runs to 14 residues. After removal of 3 bases from V and 7 bases from J, the junction contained 8 bases not matched to a gene. Germline V gene data show CDR1 as MNHNS and CDR2 as SASEGT. CDR3 residues: CASSDVQGVGGYTF. Written as DNA, the CDR3 is TGTGCCAGCAGTGATGTCCAGGGGGTTGGTGGCTACACCTTC.

The chain uses TRBV7-9 and TRBJ1-4; no clear D. The CDR3 is 17 residues long. Trimming stripped 4 bases from V and 0 bases from J, with 15 bases between. Germline V gene lookup returns CDR1 SEHNR and CDR2 FQNEAQ (reference sequence). DNA of the CDR3: TGTGCCAGCAGCTCACCGATCCGGACGGCAACTAATGAAAAACTGTTTTTT. Protein product: CASSSPIRTATNEKLFF. Full variable domain (outside the CDR3, taken from reference TRBV7-9 and TRBJ1-4): DTGVSQNPRHKITKRGQNVTFRCDPISEHNRLYWYRQTLGQGPEFLTYFQNEAQLEKSRLLSDRFSAERPKGSFSTLEIQRTEQGDSAMYLCASSSPIRTATNEKLFFGSGTQLSVL.

V is TRBV10-3 and J is TRBJ2-7; 12 bases map to TRBD2. The germline V gene has CDR1 ENHRY and CDR2 SYGVKD. There are 13 residues in the CDR3. J was trimmed by 3 bases and V by 6 bases; bases with no gene match: 0. CDR3 sequence (DNA): TGTGCCATCAGGACTAGCGGGAGCTACGAGCAGTACTTC. Protein sequence: CAIRTSGSYEQYF.

The rearrangement links TRBV19 to TRBJ1-2; a weak D match, TRBD1 (5 bases). Trimming stripped 4 bases from V and 8 bases from J, with 20 bases between. In germline, CDR1 is LNHDA, CDR2 SQIVND (reference sequence). CDR3 length: 15 amino acids. CDR3 in DNA: TGTGCCAGTAGTAAGGTGTCGGGGGATGTGGCAGGCTACACCTTC. It yields the protein CASSKVSGDVAGYTF.

This sequence joins TRBV19 and TRBJ2-3, with D possibly matching TRBD2 (6 bases). V lost 6 bases and J 1 base, leaving 8 bases between the germline ends. This CDR3 contains 13 residues. CDR1 and CDR2 (germline): LNHDA, SQIVND (reference sequence). CDR3 sequence reads: CASRERGTDTQYF. Here the CDR3 DNA reads TGTGCCAGTAGGGAGCGGGGCACAGATACGCAGTATTTT.

This clone was detected once. This chain links TRBV5-4 with TRBJ2-7; no clear D gene. CDR3 length: 14 amino acids. Trimming removed 2 bases from V and 0 bases from J, with 9 bases in between. The germline V gene has CDR1 SGHNT and CDR2 YYREEE (reference sequence). The CDR3 protein is CASSFGGLSYEQYF. Written as DNA, the CDR3 is TGTGCCAGCAGCTTTGGCGGCCTCTCCTACGAGCAGTACTTC. Together with reference TRBV5-4 and TRBJ2-7, the CDR3 gives the full variable domain: ETGVTQSPTHLIKTRGQQVTLRCSSQSGHNTVSWYQQALGQGPQFIFQYYREEENGRGNFPPRFSGLQFPNYSSELNVNALELDDSALYLCASSFGGLSYEQYFGPGTRLTVT.

The CDR3 DNA follows: TGCGCCAGCAGCCAAGAAAGGACTAGCGGGATTGGTATCACAGATACGCAGTATTTT. Protein product: CASSQERTSGIGITDTQYF. The rearrangement joins TRBV4-1 to TRBJ2-3; 12 bases are shared with TRBD2. The CDR3 is 19 amino acids. The germline V gene has CDR1 MGHRA and CDR2 YSYEKL. V shed 0 bases, J shed 2 bases, and the junction held 9 bases outside the gene matches.

The chain has TRBV18 and TRBJ1-3; D not resolved. The CDR3 spans 13 residues. Per germline, CDR1 KGHSH and CDR2 LQKENI. V was pared by 6 bases and J by 3 bases, with 9 bases between. CDR3 in amino acids: CASSPPGGNTIYF. As DNA, the CDR3 is TGTGCCAGCTCCCCGCCGGGTGGAAACACCATATATTTT.

V gene TRBV29-1 combines with J gene TRBJ2-5; possibly TRBD1 or TRBD2 for D (5 bases each). CDR1 and CDR2 (germline): SQVTM, ANQGSEA. This CDR3 has 15 amino acids. V lost 6 bases to trimming and J lost 5 bases, with 22 bases between them. The CDR3 is CSVDLQRGMEETQYF. CDR3 nucleotides: TGCAGCGTAGACCTCCAGAGGGGCATGGAGGAGACCCAGTACTTC.

The rearrangement links TRBV10-2 to TRBJ2-1, with TRBD2 matching 8 bases. CDR1 WSHSY and CDR2 SAAADI come from the germline V gene. CDR3 length equals 15 residues. The V segment lost 7 bases and the J segment 0 bases; nucleotides outside the gene matches: 5. The CDR3 region has the DNA TGCGCCAGCACCGGGAGGGTGGGCTCCTACAATGAGCAGTTCTTC. Its translation: CASTGRVGSYNEQFF.

The V call is TRBV10-3, the J call TRBJ1-1, with D maybe TRBD1 (6 bases). Trimming took 3 bases from V and 3 from J, leaving 14 bases between them. From germline, CDR1 is ENHRY and CDR2 SYGVKD. This CDR3 is built from 15 residues. DNA of the CDR3: TGTGCCATCAGTGACGGTGCAGGGGCATACACTGAAGCTTTCTTT. This sequence encodes CAISDGAGAYTEAFF.

This chain connects TRBV6-6 to TRBJ2-1; either TRBD1 or TRBD2 may fit D (5 bases each). V lost 5 bases, J lost 0 bases, and 11 bases lay in between. This CDR3 contains 15 residues. The germline CDR1 and CDR2 sequences are MNHNY and SVGAGI (reference sequence). The chain's CDR3 is CASSRDGSSYNEQFF. CDR3 nucleotide sequence: TGTGCCAGCAGTCGGGACGGCAGCTCCTACAATGAGCAGTTCTTC.

The V gene is TRBV29-1, the J gene TRBJ2-5, with D possibly being TRBD1 or TRBD2 (5 bases each). The last part of the DNA fits TRBJ2-7 better; the J call may be wrong. Germline assignment: CDR1 SQVTM and CDR2 ANQGSEA. The CDR3 extends over 13 amino acids. The CDR3 DNA is TGCAGCACATCAGGGTGGGGGTCCTACGAGCAGTACTTC. Translation: CSTSGWGSYEQYF.

The chain joins TRBV27 to TRBJ2-5, with 10 bases matching TRBD2. This CDR3 has 19 amino acids. Germline CDR1 reads MNHEY; CDR2 reads SMNVEV (reference sequence). The V segment lost 8 bases and the J segment 0 bases; nucleotides outside the gene matches: 18. CDR3 coding DNA: TGTGCCAGCGGTCGCCGTTTAGCGGGAGGAGGTGGGTACCAAGAGACCCAGTACTTC. This translates into CASGRRLAGGGGYQETQYF.

This clone was detected once. The chain joins TRBV5-6 to TRBJ2-7; TRBD2 agrees at 8 bases. Germline V gene data show CDR1 as SGHDT and CDR2 as YYEEEE. After removal of 4 bases from V and 1 base from J, the junction contained 7 bases not matched to a gene. This CDR3 has 15 residues. CDR3 residues: CASSPGTRSSYEQYF. The DNA of the CDR3 is TGTGCCAGCAGCCCAGGGACTAGATCATCCTACGAGCAGTACTTC.

With regard to this clone: Other nucleotide sequences in the sample specify the same CDR3. The V gene is TRBV5-1, the J gene TRBJ2-1; 8 bases are shared with TRBD2. Germline V gene lookup returns CDR1 SGHRS and CDR2 YFSETQ. The CDR3 is 15 residues long. Germline trimming cut 3 bases from V and 0 bases from J; bases unmatched to any gene: 2. The CDR3 region has the DNA TGCGCCAGCAGCTCGGGGGGGAGCTCCTACAATGAGCAGTTCTTC. It is translated as CASSSGGSSYNEQFF.

V and J are TRBV7-9 and TRBJ2-2; 9 bases match TRBD2. The length of the CDR3 is 19 residues. V lost 5 bases, J lost 6 bases, and 19 bases stayed unmatched. Looked up from germline, CDR1 is SEHNR and CDR2 is FQNEAQ (reference sequence). The CDR3 bases are TGTGCCAGCAGCCACGCTAATCGGGCTAGCGGGATTTTTGCCGGGGAGCTGTTTTTT. Its translation is CASSHANRASGIFAGELFF.

V usage is TRBV5-6 and J usage is TRBJ1-5; a weak D match, TRBD1 (5 bases). CDR1 and CDR2 from the germline V gene are SGHDT and YYEEEE. This CDR3 region has 15 residues. Trimming removed 2 bases at V and 6 bases at J, with 15 bases between. The CDR3 here is CASSLGHGVGQPQHF. Here the CDR3 DNA reads TGTGCCAGCAGCTTAGGACACGGAGTGGGTCAGCCCCAGCATTTT.

This clone has a single count. The J gene is TRBJ2-7, the V gene TRBV4-1; the D is unclear. Trimming removed 2 bases from V and 0 bases from J, with 8 bases in between. Germline loops: CDR1 MGHRA, CDR2 YSYEKL. There are 14 residues in the CDR3. The CDR3 loop is CASSQPVRSYEQYF. CDR3 nucleotide sequence: TGCGCCAGCAGCCAACCAGTCCGCTCCTACGAGCAGTACTTC.

The chain employs TRBV7-8 and TRBJ2-2; D perhaps matches TRBD1 (6 bases). CDR3 length: 14 amino acids. From germline, CDR1 is SGHVS and CDR2 FQNEAQ. Trimming stripped 4 bases from V and 5 bases from J, with 11 bases between. CDR3 in amino acids: CASSSDQGTGELFF. CDR3 sequence (DNA): TGTGCCAGCAGCTCTGACCAGGGGACCGGGGAGCTGTTTTTT.